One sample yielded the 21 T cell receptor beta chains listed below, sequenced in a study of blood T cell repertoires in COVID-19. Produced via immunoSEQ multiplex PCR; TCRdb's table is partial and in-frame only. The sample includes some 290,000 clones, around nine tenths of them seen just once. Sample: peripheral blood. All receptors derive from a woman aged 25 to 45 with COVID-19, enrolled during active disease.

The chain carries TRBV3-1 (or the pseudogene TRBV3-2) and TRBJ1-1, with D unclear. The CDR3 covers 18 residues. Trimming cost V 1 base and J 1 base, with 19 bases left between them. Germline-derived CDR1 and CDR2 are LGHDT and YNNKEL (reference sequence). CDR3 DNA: TGTGCCAGCAGCCAAGTGTTCCTCGGCACGGCGGCGAACACTGAAGCTTTCTTT. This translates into CASSQVFLGTAANTEAFF.

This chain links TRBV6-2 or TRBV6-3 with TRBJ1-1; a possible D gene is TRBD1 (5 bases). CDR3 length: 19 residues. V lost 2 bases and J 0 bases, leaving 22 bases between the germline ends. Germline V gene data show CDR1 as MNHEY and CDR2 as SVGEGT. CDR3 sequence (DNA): TGTGCCAGCAGTTACCCATTCTGGATACCTGACAGAATGAACACTGAAGCTTTCTTT. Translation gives CASSYPFWIPDRMNTEAFF.

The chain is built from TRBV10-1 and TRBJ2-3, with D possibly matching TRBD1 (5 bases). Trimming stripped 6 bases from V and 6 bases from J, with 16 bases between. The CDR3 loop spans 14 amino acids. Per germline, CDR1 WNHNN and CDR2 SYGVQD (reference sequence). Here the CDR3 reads CASSQGQAVDTQYF. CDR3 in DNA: TGCGCCAGCAGCCAAGGACAAGCCGTGGATACGCAGTATTTT.

The CDR3 loop is CASSTPGLAGQETQYF. The DNA of the CDR3 is TGCGCCAGCAGCACACCGGGACTAGCGGGACAAGAGACCCAGTACTTC. The chain has TRBV5-1 and TRBJ2-5, with 13 bases fitting TRBD2. This CDR3 spans 16 amino acids. The germline V gene has CDR1 SGHRS and CDR2 YFSETQ. J gave up 2 bases and V 4 bases, and 5 bases lay outside the gene matches.

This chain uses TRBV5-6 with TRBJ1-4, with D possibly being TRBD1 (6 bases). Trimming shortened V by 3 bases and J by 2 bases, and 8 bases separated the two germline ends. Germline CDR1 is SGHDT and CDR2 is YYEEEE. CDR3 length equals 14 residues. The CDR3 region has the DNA TGTGCCAGCAGCTACCAGGGGACTAATGAAAAACTGTTTTTT. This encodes CASSYQGTNEKLFF. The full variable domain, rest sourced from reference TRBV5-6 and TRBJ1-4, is DAGVTQSPTHLIKTRGQQVTLRCSPKSGHDTVSWYQQALGQGPQFIFQYYEEEERQRGNFPDRFSGHQFPNYSSELNVNALLLGDSALYLCASSYQGTNEKLFFGSGTQLSVL.

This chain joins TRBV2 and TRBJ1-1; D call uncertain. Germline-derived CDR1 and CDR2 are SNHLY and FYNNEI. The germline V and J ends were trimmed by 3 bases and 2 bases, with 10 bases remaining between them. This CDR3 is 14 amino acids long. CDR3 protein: CASSDPRGNTEAFF. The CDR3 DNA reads TGTGCCAGCAGTGACCCCCGCGGAAACACTGAAGCTTTCTTT.

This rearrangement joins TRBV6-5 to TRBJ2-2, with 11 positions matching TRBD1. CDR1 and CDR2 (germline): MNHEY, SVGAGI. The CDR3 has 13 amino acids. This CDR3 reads CALRDRGTGELFF. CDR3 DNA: TGTGCTCTCCGGGACAGGGGGACCGGGGAGCTGTTTTTT.

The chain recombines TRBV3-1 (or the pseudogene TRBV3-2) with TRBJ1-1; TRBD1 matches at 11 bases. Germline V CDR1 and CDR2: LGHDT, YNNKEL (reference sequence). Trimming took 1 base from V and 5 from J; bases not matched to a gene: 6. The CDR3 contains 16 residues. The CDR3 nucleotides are TGTGCCAGCAGCCAAGCCCAGGACAGGGGGCTAACTGAAGCTTTCTTT. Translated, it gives CASSQAQDRGLTEAFF.

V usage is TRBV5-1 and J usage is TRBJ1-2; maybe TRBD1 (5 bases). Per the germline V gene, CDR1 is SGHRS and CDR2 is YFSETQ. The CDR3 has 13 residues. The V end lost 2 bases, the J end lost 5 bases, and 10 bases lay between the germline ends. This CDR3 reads CASSFRVEYGYTF. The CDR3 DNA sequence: TGCGCCAGCAGCTTCAGGGTTGAGTATGGCTACACCTTC.

The CDR3 DNA is TGTGCCAGCAGCTTATCCGGGGATAACTCCTACAATGAGCAGTTCTTC. It encodes CASSLSGDNSYNEQFF. The V call is TRBV7-2, the J call TRBJ2-1; TRBD2 is a possible D gene (5 bases). This CDR3 contains 16 residues. Germline V gene lookup returns CDR1 SGHTA and CDR2 FQGNSA. Trimming pared 2 bases from V and 0 bases from J, leaving 11 bases between.

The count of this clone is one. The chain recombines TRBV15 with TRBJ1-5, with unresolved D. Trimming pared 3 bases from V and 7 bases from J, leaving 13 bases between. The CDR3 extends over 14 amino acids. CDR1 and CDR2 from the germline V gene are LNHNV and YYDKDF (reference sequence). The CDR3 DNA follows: TGTGCCACCAGCAGTGCGGGAGGAGGCCAGCCCCAGCATTTT. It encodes CATSSAGGGQPQHF.

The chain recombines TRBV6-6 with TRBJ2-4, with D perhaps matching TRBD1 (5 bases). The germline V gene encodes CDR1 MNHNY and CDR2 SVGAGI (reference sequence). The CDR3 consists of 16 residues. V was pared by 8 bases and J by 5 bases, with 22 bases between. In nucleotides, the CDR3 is TGTGCCAGCCAAAATACCAGGGCGTCACCCGAAAACATTCAGTACTTC. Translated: CASQNTRASPENIQYF.

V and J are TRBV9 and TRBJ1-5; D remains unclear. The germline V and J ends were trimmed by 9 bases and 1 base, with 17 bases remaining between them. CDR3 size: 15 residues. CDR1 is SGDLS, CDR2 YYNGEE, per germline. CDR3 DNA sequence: TGTGCCACCAACGACCCCCGGGAAAGCAATCAGCCCCAGCATTTT. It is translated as CATNDPRESNQPQHF.

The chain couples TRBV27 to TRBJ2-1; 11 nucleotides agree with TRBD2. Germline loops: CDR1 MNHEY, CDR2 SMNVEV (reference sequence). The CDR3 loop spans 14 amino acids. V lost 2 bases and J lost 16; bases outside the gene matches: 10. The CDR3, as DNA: TGTGCCAGCAGTTTAGACTCCCTACTAGCGGGGGTTTTCTTC. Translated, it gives CASSLDSLLAGVFF.

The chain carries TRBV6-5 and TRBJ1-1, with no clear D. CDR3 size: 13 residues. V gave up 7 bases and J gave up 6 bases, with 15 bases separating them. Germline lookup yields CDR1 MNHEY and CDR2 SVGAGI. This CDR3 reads CASNPRFYAEAFF. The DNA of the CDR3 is TGTGCCAGCAACCCGAGGTTCTACGCTGAAGCTTTCTTT.

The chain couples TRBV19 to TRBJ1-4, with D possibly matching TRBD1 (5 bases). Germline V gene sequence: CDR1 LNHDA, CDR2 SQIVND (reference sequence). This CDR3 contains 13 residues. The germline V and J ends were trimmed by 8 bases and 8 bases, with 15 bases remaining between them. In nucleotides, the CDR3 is TGTGCCAGTCGCACAGGCCTCGGGGAAAAACTGTTTTTT. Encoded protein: CASRTGLGEKLFF.

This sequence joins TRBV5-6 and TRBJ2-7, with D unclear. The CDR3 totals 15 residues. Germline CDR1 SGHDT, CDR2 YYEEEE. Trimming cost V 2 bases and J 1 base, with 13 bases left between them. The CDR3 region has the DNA TGTGCCAGCAGCTTCTATGGCGGAAATTCCTACGAGCAGTACTTC. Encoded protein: CASSFYGGNSYEQYF.

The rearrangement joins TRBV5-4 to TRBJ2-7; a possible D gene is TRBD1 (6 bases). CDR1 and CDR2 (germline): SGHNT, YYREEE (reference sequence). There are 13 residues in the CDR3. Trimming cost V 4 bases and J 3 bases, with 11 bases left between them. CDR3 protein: CASSPRGGYEQYF. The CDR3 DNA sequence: TGTGCCAGCAGCCCGAGAGGGGGCTACGAGCAGTACTTC.

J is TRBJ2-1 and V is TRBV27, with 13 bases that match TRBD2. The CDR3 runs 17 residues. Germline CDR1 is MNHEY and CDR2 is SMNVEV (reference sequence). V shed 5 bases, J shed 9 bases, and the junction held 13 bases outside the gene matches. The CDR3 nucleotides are TGTGCCAGCAGTCCCTGGACTAGCGGGGGTGTTTTCGGTGAGCAGTTCTTC. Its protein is CASSPWTSGGVFGEQFF.

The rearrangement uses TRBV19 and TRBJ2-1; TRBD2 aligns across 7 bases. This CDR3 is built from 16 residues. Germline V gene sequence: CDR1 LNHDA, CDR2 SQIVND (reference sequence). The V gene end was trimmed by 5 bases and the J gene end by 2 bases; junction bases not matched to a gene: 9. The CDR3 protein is CASSAGWAGAYNEQFF. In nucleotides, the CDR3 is TGTGCCAGTAGTGCGGGGTGGGCGGGGGCCTACAATGAGCAGTTCTTC.

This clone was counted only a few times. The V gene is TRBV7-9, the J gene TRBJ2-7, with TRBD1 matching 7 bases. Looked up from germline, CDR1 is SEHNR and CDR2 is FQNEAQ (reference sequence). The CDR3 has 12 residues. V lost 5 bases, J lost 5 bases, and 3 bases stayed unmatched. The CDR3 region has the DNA TGTGCCAGCAGCCGACAGGGCCACGAGCAGTACTTC. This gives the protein CASSRQGHEQYF.